One and the same sample provided the 20 T cell receptor beta chains below, sequenced in a study of control samples from healthy donors and cancer patients. Sequenced by immunoSEQ multiplex PCR; TCRdb stores in-frame clones only, minus some. This sample has 150,000 to 200,000 clones, with approximately 90% found just once. The material sequenced was blood. These receptor sequences come from a man between 25 and 39 years old in good health.

As concerns this clone: Within the sample, other DNA sequences also encode this same CDR3. J is TRBJ1-2 and V is TRBV30, with no clear D. V was clipped by 3 bases and J by 4 bases, with 9 bases between them. Germline V gene sequence: CDR1 GTSNPN, CDR2 SVGIG (reference sequence). CDR3 length: 12 residues. CDR3 nucleotides: TGTGCCTGGAGCCCGGGGTTCTATGGCTACACCTTC. It encodes CAWSPGFYGYTF.

The V gene is TRBV28, the J gene TRBJ2-6; 8 nucleotides align to TRBD1. Germline V lookup: CDR1 MDHEN, CDR2 SYDVKM. The length of the CDR3 is 17 residues. After removal of 4 bases from V and 3 bases from J, the junction contained 8 bases not matched to a gene. The CDR3 is CASSSQGEGGGANVLTF. The CDR3 coding sequence is TGTGCCAGCAGTTCACAGGGGGAAGGGGGTGGGGCCAACGTCCTGACTTTC.

This chain links TRBV7-9 with TRBJ1-1; 8 bases are shared with TRBD1. There are 14 residues in the CDR3. The J segment lost 5 bases and the V segment lost 5 bases, leaving 7 bases of the junction unmatched. Germline values: CDR1 SEHNR, CDR2 FQNEAQ (reference sequence). The CDR3: CASSRTGYSTEAFF. The CDR3 DNA is TGTGCCAGCAGCCGGACAGGGTATAGTACTGAAGCTTTCTTT.

The chain employs TRBV7-9 and TRBJ1-2; D unresolved. V gave up 1 base and J gave up 9 bases, with 6 bases separating them. Germline assignment: CDR1 SEHNR and CDR2 FQNEAQ (reference sequence). There are 11 residues in the CDR3. The CDR3 nucleotides read TGTGCCAGCAGCTTAGTTATGAGCTACACCTTC. It translates to CASSLVMSYTF.

This chain joins TRBV6-1 and TRBJ1-1, with a tentative D call TRBD1 (6 bases). Germline V gene lookup returns CDR1 MNHNS and CDR2 SASEGT. CDR3 length: 13 amino acids. Between the trimmed V and J ends, which lost 3 bases and 4 bases, there was a span of 9 bases. The CDR3 loop is CASSDRGPTEAFF. CDR3 sequence (DNA): TGTGCCAGCAGTGACAGGGGACCCACTGAAGCTTTCTTT.

This clone was picked up one time. V usage is TRBV6-5 and J usage is TRBJ1-1; D uncertain. This CDR3 has 13 residues. Trimming stripped 6 bases from V and 4 bases from J, with 12 bases between. Germline V gene sequence: CDR1 MNHEY, CDR2 SVGAGI. CDR3 protein: CASRNRDATEAFF. The DNA for the CDR3 is TGTGCCAGCAGAAACCGAGACGCCACTGAAGCTTTCTTT.

The rearrangement uses TRBV29-1 and TRBJ1-5; 9 bases agree with TRBD1. This CDR3 region has 12 residues. Trimming cost V 7 bases and J 6 bases; bases outside gene matches: 4. Germline V gene sequence: CDR1 SQVTM, CDR2 ANQGSEA. The CDR3 sequence is CSAQGAGQPQHF. DNA for the CDR3: TGCAGCGCACAGGGGGCGGGTCAGCCCCAGCATTTT.

A single count supports this clone. V and J are TRBV20-1 and TRBJ1-2, with unresolved D. Per germline, CDR1 DFQATT and CDR2 SNEGSKA (reference sequence). The V end was cut by 3 bases, the J end by 8 bases, with 10 bases between. This CDR3 spans 11 amino acids. The chain's CDR3 is CSARRAGGYTF. The DNA for the CDR3 is TGCAGTGCTAGGAGGGCGGGGGGCTACACCTTC.

The chain joins TRBV7-6 to TRBJ2-1, with 8 bases lining up with TRBD1. The CDR3 covers 18 residues. In germline, CDR1 is SGHVS, CDR2 FNYEAQ. After removal of 1 base from V and 0 bases from J, the junction contained 8 bases not matched to a gene. The CDR3 DNA sequence: TGTGCCAGCAGCTTAGATGGACAGGGCCCTAGCTCCTACAATGAGCAGTTCTTC. Residues: CASSLDGQGPSSYNEQFF. Complete variable domain (other parts from reference TRBV7-6 and TRBJ2-1): GAGVSQSPRYKVTKRGQDVALRCDPISGHVSLYWYRQALGQGPEFLTYFNYEAQQDKSGLPNDRFSAERPEGSISTLTIQRTEQRDSAMYRCASSLDGQGPSSYNEQFFGPGTRLTVL.

The rearrangement joins TRBV7-3 to TRBJ1-2, with a tentative D call TRBD1 (5 bases). CDR1 and CDR2 from the germline V gene are SGHTA and FQGTGA. CDR3 length: 13 residues. With 5 bases removed from V and 8 bases from J, the gap between germline ends came to 15 bases. CDR3 amino acids: CASSPGPDGGYTF. The DNA for the CDR3 is TGTGCCAGCAGCCCGGGACCCGACGGGGGCTACACCTTC.

The chain employs TRBV9 and TRBJ1-2; D is perhaps TRBD1 (5 bases). V lost 4 bases and J lost 5, with 18 bases in between. Germline assignment: CDR1 SGDLS and CDR2 YYNGEE. The CDR3 has 15 amino acids. CDR3 sequence: CASSKAGGNTYGYTF. The DNA for the CDR3 is TGTGCCAGCAGCAAGGCGGGGGGGAACACGTATGGCTACACCTTC.

The chain is built from TRBV10-2 and TRBJ2-7; tentative D call: TRBD1 (6 bases). This CDR3 is 15 amino acids long. The germline V gene has CDR1 WSHSY and CDR2 SAAADI. Trimming took 6 bases from V and 2 from J, leaving 17 bases between them. The CDR3 loop reads CASRRTAAEAYEQYF. CDR3 in DNA: TGCGCCAGCAGGAGGACAGCAGCAGAAGCCTACGAGCAGTACTTC.

The chain has TRBV5-4 and TRBJ2-1; a weak D match, TRBD2 (6 bases). This CDR3 is 13 amino acids long. V was shortened by 0 bases and J by 9 bases, with 10 bases between the two germline ends. The germline gives CDR1 SGHNT, CDR2 YYREEE (reference sequence). CDR3 sequence (DNA): TGTGCCAGCAGCTTGGCAGAGCGGGTTGAGCAGTTCTTC. Encoded protein: CASSLAERVEQFF.

The chain is built from TRBV11-2 and TRBJ1-3; TRBD1 matches 7 bases. CDR1 SGHAT and CDR2 FQNNGV come from the germline V gene. V lost 1 base, J lost 3 bases, and 9 bases stayed unmatched. The CDR3 loop spans 17 amino acids. CDR3 DNA sequence: TGTGCCAGCAGCTTAGTGTCCTATGGGACAGATGGAAACACCATATATTTT. Translation gives CASSLVSYGTDGNTIYF.

CDR3 bases: TGTGCCAGCAGTTTACAGGGTTTGACTGAAGCTTTCTTT. Translated: CASSLQGLTEAFF. The chain joins TRBV6-2 or TRBV6-3 to TRBJ1-1, with D possibly TRBD1 on 6 matching bases. Trimming shortened V by 4 bases and J by 5 bases, and 11 bases separated the two germline ends. Germline V CDR1 and CDR2: MNHEY, SVGEGT. The CDR3 is made up of 13 amino acids.

This clone was recorded once. CDR3 sequence (DNA): TGTGCCAGCAGCCAGGGGGCCTTGAATGAGCAGTTCTTC. Translated, it gives CASSQGALNEQFF. The chain combines TRBV5-4 with TRBJ2-1; 8 bases are shared with TRBD1. V was pared by 4 bases and J by 7 bases, with 4 bases of the junction left unmatched. CDR3 length: 13 amino acids. The germline V gene has CDR1 SGHNT and CDR2 YYREEE (reference sequence).

On this clone: At one end, the junction sequence differs from germline, possibly due to a read error. The chain uses TRBV7-9 and TRBJ1-5; no reliable D call. This CDR3 comprises 14 residues. CDR1 is SEHNR and CDR2 is FQNEAQ in the germline V gene (reference sequence). CDR3 DNA: TGTGCCAGCAGCTTGCCGAGTAGCAATCAGTCCCAGCATTTT. Translation: CASSLPSSNQSQHF.

The chain carries TRBV20-1 and TRBJ2-7; tentative D call: TRBD1 (6 bases). V dropped 2 bases and J dropped 7 bases, with 9 bases sitting between them. This CDR3 has 11 residues. The germline V gene has CDR1 DFQATT and CDR2 SNEGSKA (reference sequence). The CDR3 nucleotides read TGCAGTGCTAGAACTACAGGGGAGCAGTACTTC. Amino acid sequence: CSARTTGEQYF.

The rearrangement uses TRBV4-2 and TRBJ2-7; D not certain. The CDR3 covers 12 residues. V gave up 1 base and J gave up 1 base, with 2 bases separating them. Germline values: CDR1 LGHNA, CDR2 YNFKEQ. The chain's CDR3 is CASSQGSYEQYF. For the CDR3, the DNA is TGTGCCAGCAGCCAAGGATCCTACGAGCAGTACTTC.

This clone was seen a single time. The V and J genes are TRBV27 and TRBJ2-3, with 13 nucleotides matching TRBD2. CDR3 length: 16 amino acids. CDR1 is MNHEY and CDR2 is SMNVEV in the germline V gene (reference sequence). V was clipped by 3 bases and J by 4 bases; unmatched bases: 4. DNA for the CDR3: TGTGCCAGCAGTTTTGGACTAGCGGGAGTTGCAGATACGCAGTATTTT. This encodes CASSFGLAGVADTQYF.